This entry describes one T cell receptor beta chain. Its antigen is still unknown. Primers for the PCR totalled 60 Vbeta and 13 Jbeta. TCRdb's table, derived via immunoSEQ multiplex PCR, lists solely in-frame clones and lacks some. The sample lists around 100,000 clones; around 73% were seen once. These data are taken from a study of cytomegalovirus exposure and HLA in healthy donors. Overall study results and limits: Upon later analysis, TCR association rates were observed to vary by HLA locus, being highest for DRB1 and lowest for HLA-C. Three chains linked to CMV were shown in vitro to be specific for CMV antigens.

CDR3 length equals 13 residues. Trimming left V 3 bases short and J 6 bases short, with 11 bases between. The germline gives CDR1 LGHNA, CDR2 YNFKEQ. Sequenced: PBMCs. This clonotype originated in a middle-aged man in good health and CMV-seronegative. The chain joins TRBV4-2 to TRBJ1-1; weak D call: TRBD1 (5 bases). CDR3 in amino acids: CASSQGLEAEAFF. Here the CDR3 DNA reads TGTGCCAGCAGCCAGGGACTCGAGGCTGAAGCTTTCTTT.